This T cell receptor (beta chain) appears in the sequencing data of a study of blood T cell repertoires in COVID-19. At the level of the study: The United States, Italy and Spain were the sources of the acute and convalescent COVID-19 samples. T cells, B-cell-depleted T cells, or PBMCs provided the cDNA or gDNA that served as material.

Germline-derived CDR1 and CDR2 are MNHEY and SVGAGI. Trimming cost V 2 bases and J 6 bases, with 17 bases left between them. This CDR3 contains 15 residues. Method: immunoSEQ multiplex PCR; TCRdb's copy keeps in-frame clones and lacks some. This repertoire shows around 120,000 clones, under 75% found once; its top ten account for about 5.9%. The sequence came from an older man with acute or convalescent COVID-19. V usage is TRBV6-5 and J usage is TRBJ2-7; weak D call: TRBD2 (6 bases). Material: peripheral blood. The CDR3 here is CASSYVGGADGEQYF. In DNA form, the CDR3 reads TGTGCCAGCAGTTACGTAGGCGGGGCCGATGGCGAGCAGTACTTC.